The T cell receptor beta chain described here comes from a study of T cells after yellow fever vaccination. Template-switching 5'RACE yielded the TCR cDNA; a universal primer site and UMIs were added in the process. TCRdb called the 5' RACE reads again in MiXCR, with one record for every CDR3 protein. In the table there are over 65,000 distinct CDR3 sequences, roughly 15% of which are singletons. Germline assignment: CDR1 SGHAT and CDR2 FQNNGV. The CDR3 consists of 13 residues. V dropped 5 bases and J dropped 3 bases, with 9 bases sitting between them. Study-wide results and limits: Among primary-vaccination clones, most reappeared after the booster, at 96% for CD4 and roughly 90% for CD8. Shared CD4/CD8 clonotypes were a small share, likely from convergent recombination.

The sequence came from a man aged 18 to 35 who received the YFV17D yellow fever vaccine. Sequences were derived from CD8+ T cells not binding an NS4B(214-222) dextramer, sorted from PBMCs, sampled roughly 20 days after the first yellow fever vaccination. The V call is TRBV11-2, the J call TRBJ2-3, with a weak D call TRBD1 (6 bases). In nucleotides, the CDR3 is TGTGCCAGCAGCCCAGGGGCAACAGATACGCAGTATTTT. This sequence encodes CASSPGATDTQYF.